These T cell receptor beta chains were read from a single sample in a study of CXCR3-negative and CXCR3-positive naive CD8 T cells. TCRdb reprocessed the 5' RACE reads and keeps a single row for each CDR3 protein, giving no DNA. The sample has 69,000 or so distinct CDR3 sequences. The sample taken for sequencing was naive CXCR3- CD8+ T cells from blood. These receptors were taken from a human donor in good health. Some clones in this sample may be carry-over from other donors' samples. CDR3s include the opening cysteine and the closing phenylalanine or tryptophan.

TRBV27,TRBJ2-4,CASSPLSGGAENIQYF
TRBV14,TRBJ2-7,CASSPGNLYYYEQYF
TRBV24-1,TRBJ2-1,CATSDSSGTYYNEQFF
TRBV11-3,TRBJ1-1,CASSSKTGYTEAFF
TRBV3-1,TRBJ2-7,CASSQGTYEQYF
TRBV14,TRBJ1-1,CASSQAVGGWPEAFF
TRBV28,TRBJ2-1,CASSLRGNSYNEQFF
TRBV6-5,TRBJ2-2,CASSYTRGPTGELFF
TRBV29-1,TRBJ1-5,CSVSAGNNNQPQHF
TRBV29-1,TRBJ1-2,CSVLAGPNYGYTF
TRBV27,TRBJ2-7,CASSRSRRDEQYF
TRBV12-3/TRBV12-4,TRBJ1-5,CASSFPGFPAKPQHF
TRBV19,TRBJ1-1,CASRILSTTEAFF
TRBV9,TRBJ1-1,CASSVGWGDGMNTEAFF
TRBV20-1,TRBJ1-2,CSASSEWDGYTF
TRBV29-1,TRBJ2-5,CSVVDPGETQYF
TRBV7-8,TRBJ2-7,CASSHPDTGHWGQYF
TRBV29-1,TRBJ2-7,CSAQQGTYEQYF
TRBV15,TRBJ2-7,CATSRGNAYEQYF
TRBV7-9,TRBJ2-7,CASMTGEAYEQYF
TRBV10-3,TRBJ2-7,CAIRGRDRTPYEQYF
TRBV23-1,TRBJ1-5,CASSQQEVDSNQPQHF
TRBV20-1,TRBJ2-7,CSARDLETAYEQYF
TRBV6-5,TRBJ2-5,CATWTLTGVRRETQYF
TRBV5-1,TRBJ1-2,CASSWGEDGYTF
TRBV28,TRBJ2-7,CASSLTGRYEQYF
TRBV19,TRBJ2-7,CASSFGTGHVYEQYF
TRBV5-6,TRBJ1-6,CASSFARVQSPLHF
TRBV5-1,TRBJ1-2,CASSLDRAHNYGYTF
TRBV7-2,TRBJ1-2,CASSEGDTNYGYTF
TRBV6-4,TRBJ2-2,CASSEDSGGHAGELFF
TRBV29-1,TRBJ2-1,CSVKDRDYNEQFF
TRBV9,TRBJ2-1,CASSLPGLAEQFF
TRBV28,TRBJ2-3,CASRPGTGTDTQYF
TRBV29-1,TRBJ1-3,CSANRDIDSGNTIYF
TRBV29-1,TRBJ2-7,CSVETQSAEQYF
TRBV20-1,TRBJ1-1,CSAPKVQGTYTEAFF
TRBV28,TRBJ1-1,CASSLHRDLDTEAFF
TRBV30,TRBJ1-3,CAWNDGNSGNTIYF
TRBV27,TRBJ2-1,CASSFSDEQFF
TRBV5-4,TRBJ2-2,CACRTSNTGELFF
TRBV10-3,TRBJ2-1,CAIREGSGGSYNEQFF
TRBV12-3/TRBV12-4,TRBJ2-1,CASSFPPLKAGAGYNEQFF
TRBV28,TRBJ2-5,CASSLRERFQETQYF
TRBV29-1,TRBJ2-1,CSSRPSDYNEQFF
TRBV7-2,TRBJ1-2,CASSLVGDEGGYTF
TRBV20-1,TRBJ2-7,CSARDYTDNSYEQYF
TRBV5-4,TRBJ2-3,CASARTGHTDTQYF
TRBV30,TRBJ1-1,CAWSLGTEAFF
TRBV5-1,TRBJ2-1,CASSSGTSGLYNEQFF
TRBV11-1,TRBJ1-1,CASSSAPVGSPEAFF
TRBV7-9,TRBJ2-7,CASSLDPGQVMSFEQYF
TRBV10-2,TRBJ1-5,CASSRGWGSNQPQHF
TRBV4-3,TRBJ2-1,CASSQDGQRGDLAQFF